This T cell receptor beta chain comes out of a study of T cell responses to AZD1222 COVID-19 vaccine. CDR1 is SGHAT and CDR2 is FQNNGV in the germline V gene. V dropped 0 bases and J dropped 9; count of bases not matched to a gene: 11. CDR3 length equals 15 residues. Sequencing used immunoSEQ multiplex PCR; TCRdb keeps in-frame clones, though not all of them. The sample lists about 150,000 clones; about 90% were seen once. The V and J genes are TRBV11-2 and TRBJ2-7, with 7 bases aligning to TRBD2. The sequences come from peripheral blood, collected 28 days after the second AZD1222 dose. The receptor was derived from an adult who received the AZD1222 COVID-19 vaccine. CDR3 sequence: CASSLDILAGRRQYF. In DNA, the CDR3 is TGTGCCAGCAGCTTAGATATTTTAGCGGGTAGGAGGCAGTACTTC.